This T cell receptor (beta chain) was retrieved from a study of T cell responses to AZD1222 COVID-19 vaccine. Whole-study findings and limits: Across the whole spike, CD4 TCRs peaked at regions 160-218 and 743-854. Donors in the cohort were predominantly white British and more often female, and clonal diversity was possibly underestimated.

On this clone: Its antigen is unknown.

Clones were sequenced by immunoSEQ multiplex PCR, and TCRdb holds only the in-frame ones, with some missing. The sample yields 60,000 to 85,000 clones, 60% to 85% seen once. This CDR3 spans 13 amino acids. The V gene's germline CDR1 is SNHLY and CDR2 FYNNEI. The V end was cut by 2 bases, the J end by 9 bases, with 11 bases between. This specimen was peripheral blood, taken 28 days after the second dose of the MenACWY control vaccine. The source of this sequence is an adult who received the MenACWY meningococcal vaccine as a control. V and J are TRBV2 and TRBJ2-1; D is undetermined. CDR3 loop: CASSERVAGEQFF. The CDR3 DNA reads as TGTGCCAGCAGTGAACGGGTAGCAGGTGAGCAGTTCTTC.